The clone carrying this TCR beta chain turned up a few times. Its antigen is as yet unknown. This sample was taken from a study of beta chain features in type 1 diabetes. cDNA synthesis used the whole RNA isolate, giving expressed TCRB sequences. Naive, central memory and regulatory T cell samples came to a mean of around 3.5 million reads. Some clones are missing from TCRdb's copy, which holds only in-frame ones; the method was immunoSEQ multiplex PCR. This table holds under 200,000 clones, 6.5% to 10% found once. Stem cell-like memory, regulatory, central memory and naive CD4+ cells were sorted via CD45RO/CCR7/CD25/CD127/CD95/CD27. Purity (above 98%) was reached by all sorted populations. Study-level points and caveats: TCRB CDR3 length was moderately but significantly reduced in all four CD4+ subsets of Type 1 diabetes patients. These data did not resolve whether HLA type affects TCRB rearrangement.

V gave up 6 bases and J gave up 4 bases, with 16 bases separating them. The V gene's germline CDR1 is SGHDT and CDR2 YYEEEE. CDR3 length: 14 amino acids. The sample consisted of central memory CD4+ T cells from blood. The chain uses TRBV5-6 and TRBJ1-2, with TRBD1 as a possible D gene (6 bases). The TCR sequence derives from a woman younger than 30 with type 1 diabetes. In DNA form, the CDR3 reads TGTGCCAGCAACACCCGGGGGGCCCCCTATGGCTACACCTTC. Amino acids: CASNTRGAPYGYTF.